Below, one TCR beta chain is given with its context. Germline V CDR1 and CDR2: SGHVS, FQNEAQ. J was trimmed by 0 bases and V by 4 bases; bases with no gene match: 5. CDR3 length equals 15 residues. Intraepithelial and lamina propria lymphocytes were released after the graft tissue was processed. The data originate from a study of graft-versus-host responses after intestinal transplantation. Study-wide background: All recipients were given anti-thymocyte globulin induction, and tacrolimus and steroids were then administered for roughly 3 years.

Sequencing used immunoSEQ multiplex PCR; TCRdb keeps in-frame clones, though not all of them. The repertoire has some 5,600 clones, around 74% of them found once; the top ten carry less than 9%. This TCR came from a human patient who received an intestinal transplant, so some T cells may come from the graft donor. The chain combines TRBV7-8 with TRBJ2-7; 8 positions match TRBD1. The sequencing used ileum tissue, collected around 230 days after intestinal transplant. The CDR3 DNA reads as TGTGCCAGCAGCTCGGCGGGACAGGTCTCCTACGAGCAGTACTTC. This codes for CASSSAGQVSYEQYF.